This T cell receptor beta chain stems from a study of T-cell reconstitution after alpha-beta-depleted transplantation in children. Study results and limitations: The high TCRbeta diversity at day 60 in some patients came from surviving recipient T cells and thymic progenitors. Reportedly, only several hundred clones from non-depleted graft cells drove alpha-beta T-cell counts at about two months. After one year, T-cell counts and TCRbeta diversity mostly came from new T cells.

Library preparation (for TCRbeta) was performed with unique molecular identifiers. MiXCR, applied by TCRdb to the PCR reads, yields one record per CDR3 protein. The repertoire includes about 160,000 distinct CDR3 sequences, 11% of them detected once, and roughly an eighth sits in the top ten. In germline, CDR1 is SQVTM, CDR2 ANQGSEA. This CDR3 has 14 amino acids. Between the trimmed V and J ends, which lost 5 bases and 0 bases, there was a span of 10 bases. About this clonotype: Its antigen is not known.

This sequence originates from a boy under 10 years old with acute myeloid leukemia, due to receive a stem cell transplant. This chain connects TRBV29-1 to TRBJ2-2; D is uncertain. Source: PBMCs, taken before TCRalphabeta/CD19-depleted stem cell transplant. This CDR3 is CSVRSRSNTGELFF. The CDR3 bases are TGCAGCGTTCGGAGCCGCTCGAACACCGGGGAGCTGTTTTTT.